These 10 T cell receptor beta chains originate from one sample sequenced in a study of T cell responses to AZD1222 COVID-19 vaccine. Some clones are missing from TCRdb's copy, which holds only in-frame ones; the method was immunoSEQ multiplex PCR. The data contain roughly 100,000 clones, roughly 91% of them singletons. The sample in question was peripheral blood, obtained on day 0 of AZD1222 vaccination. These receptors were collected from an adult in good health.

The rearrangement uses TRBV28 and TRBJ1-2; D gene ambiguous. Trimming stripped 6 bases from V and 7 bases from J, with 6 bases between. The CDR3 contains 10 residues. Germline CDR1 and CDR2: MDHEN and SYDVKM. The CDR3 DNA reads TGTGCCAGCAGGCGTGGTGGCTACACCTTC. This codes for CASRRGGYTF.

The chain has TRBV3-1 (or the pseudogene TRBV3-2) and TRBJ2-3; D tentatively reads TRBD1 or TRBD2 (7 bases each). V was clipped by 7 bases and J by 6 bases, with 20 bases between them. The CDR3 totals 15 residues. Germline V gene data show CDR1 as LGHDT and CDR2 as YNNKEL (reference sequence). CDR3 sequence reads: CASTRQGGGGDTQYF. As DNA, the CDR3 is TGTGCCAGCACCCGCCAGGGGGGGGGAGGCGATACGCAGTATTTT.

The chain couples TRBV20-1 to TRBJ2-7, with D unresolved. The germline gives CDR1 DFQATT, CDR2 SNEGSKA (reference sequence). Between the trimmed V and J ends, which lost 4 bases and 7 bases, there was a span of 8 bases. The CDR3 runs to 10 residues. DNA for the CDR3: TGCAGTGCTAACCTCCGAGAGCAGTACTTC. Translated, it gives CSANLREQYF.

The rearrangement uses TRBV12-3 or TRBV12-4 and TRBJ2-1; D uncertain. Trimming removed 7 bases from V and 3 bases from J, with 10 bases in between. There are 13 residues in the CDR3. The CDR3 sequence: CASNLNYYNEQFF. The CDR3 nucleotides read TGTGCCAGCAACCTGAACTACTACAATGAGCAGTTCTTC.

The genes are TRBV19 and TRBJ1-2, with 10 bases that match TRBD1. With 1 base clipped from V and 2 bases from J, the junction kept 10 bases outside the gene matches. The CDR3 sequence is 18 residues long. Germline V gene lookup returns CDR1 LNHDA and CDR2 SQIVND (reference sequence). CDR3 in DNA: TGTGCCAGTAGTATAGTCACCTCGTGGACAGGGGGGAACTATGGCTACACCTTC. It specifies CASSIVTSWTGGNYGYTF.

The V call is TRBV6-1, the J call TRBJ1-6; 7 bases fit TRBD1. Germline assignment: CDR1 MNHNS and CDR2 SASEGT. V shed 1 base, J shed 7 bases, and the junction held 10 bases outside the gene matches. The CDR3 has 17 amino acids. CDR3 residues: CASSEEGRQGSNSPLHF. Written as DNA, the CDR3 is TGTGCCAGCAGTGAAGAGGGAAGACAGGGTAGCAATTCACCCCTCCACTTT.

The V gene is TRBV7-2, the J gene TRBJ1-2; 12 bases are shared with TRBD1. V dropped 3 bases and J dropped 7; count of bases not matched to a gene: 12. This CDR3 has 17 amino acids. Germline V lookup: CDR1 SGHTA, CDR2 FQGNSA. CDR3 bases: TGTGCCAGCAGCTTCGGCGGGGGACAGGGGGCGTCCGGTGGCTACACCTTC. This gives the protein CASSFGGGQGASGGYTF.

This clone was seen a single time. This chain links TRBV9 with TRBJ2-7, with 13 bases fitting TRBD2. Looked up from germline, CDR1 is SGDLS and CDR2 is YYNGEE. V trimming: 3 bases; J trimming: 0 bases; junction bases outside the gene matches: 6. This CDR3 spans 17 amino acids. The CDR3 sequence: CASSAGLAGYISYEQYF. The CDR3 DNA reads TGTGCCAGCAGCGCGGGACTAGCGGGATATATCTCCTACGAGCAGTACTTC.

The rearrangement links TRBV25-1 to TRBJ2-1, with TRBD1 matching over 7 bases. The germline V gene encodes CDR1 MGHDK and CDR2 SYGVNS. The CDR3 consists of 13 residues. With 8 bases clipped from V and 4 bases from J, the junction kept 5 bases outside the gene matches. CDR3 in DNA: TGTGCCAGCCGGGGACAGACATACAATGAGCAGTTCTTC. Its protein is CASRGQTYNEQFF.

The rearrangement links TRBV6-4 to TRBJ1-6; D ambiguous. CDR1 and CDR2 from the germline V gene are MRHNA and SNTAGT. The CDR3 runs 13 residues. V dropped 0 bases and J dropped 10 bases, with 7 bases sitting between them. In DNA form, the CDR3 reads TGTGCCAGCAGTGACTCGATTGGATCACCCCTCCACTTT. Its protein product is CASSDSIGSPLHF.